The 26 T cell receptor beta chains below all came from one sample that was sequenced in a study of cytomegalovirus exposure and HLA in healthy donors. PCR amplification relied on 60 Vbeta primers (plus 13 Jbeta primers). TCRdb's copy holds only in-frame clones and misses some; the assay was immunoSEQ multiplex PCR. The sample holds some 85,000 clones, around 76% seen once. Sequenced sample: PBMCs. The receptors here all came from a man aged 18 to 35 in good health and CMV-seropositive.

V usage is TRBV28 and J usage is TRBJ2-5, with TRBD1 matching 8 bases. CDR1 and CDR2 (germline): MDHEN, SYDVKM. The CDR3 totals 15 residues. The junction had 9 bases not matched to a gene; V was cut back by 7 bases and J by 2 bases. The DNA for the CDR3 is TGTGCCAGCACCTCCGGGACAGGTATACAAGAGACCCAGTACTTC. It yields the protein CASTSGTGIQETQYF.

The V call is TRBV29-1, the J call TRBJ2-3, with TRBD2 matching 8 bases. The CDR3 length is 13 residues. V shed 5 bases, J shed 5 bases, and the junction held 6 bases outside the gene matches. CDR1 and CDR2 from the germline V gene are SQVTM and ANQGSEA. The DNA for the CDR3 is TGCAGCGTTCAGCGGGAGAGGCGAGATACGCAGTATTTT. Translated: CSVQRERRDTQYF.

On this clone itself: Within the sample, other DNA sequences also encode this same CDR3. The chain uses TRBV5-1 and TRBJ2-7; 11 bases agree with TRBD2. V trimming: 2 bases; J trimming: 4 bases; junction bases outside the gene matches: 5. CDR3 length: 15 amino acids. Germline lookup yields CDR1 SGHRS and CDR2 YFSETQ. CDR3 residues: CASSLTSGRGYEQYF. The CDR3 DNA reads TGCGCCAGCAGCTTAACTAGCGGGAGAGGATACGAGCAGTACTTC.

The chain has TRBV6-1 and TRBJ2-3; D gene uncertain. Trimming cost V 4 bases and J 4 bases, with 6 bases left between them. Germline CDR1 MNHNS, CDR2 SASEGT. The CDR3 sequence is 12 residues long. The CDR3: CASSAVADTQYF. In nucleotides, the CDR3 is TGTGCCAGCAGTGCTGTCGCAGATACGCAGTATTTT.

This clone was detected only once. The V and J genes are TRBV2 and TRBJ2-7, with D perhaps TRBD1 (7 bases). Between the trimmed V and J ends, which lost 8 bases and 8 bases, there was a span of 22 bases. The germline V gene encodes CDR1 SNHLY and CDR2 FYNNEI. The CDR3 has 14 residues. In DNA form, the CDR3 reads TGTGCCAGCCTAGACAGGGACTTACCAGGGCAGCAGTACTTC. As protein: CASLDRDLPGQQYF. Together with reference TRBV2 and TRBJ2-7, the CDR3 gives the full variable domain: EPEVTQTPSHQVTQMGQEVILRCVPISNHLYFYWYRQILGQKVEFLVSFYNNEISEKSEIFDDQFSVERPDGSNFTLKIRSTKLEDSAMYFCASLDRDLPGQQYFGPGTRLTVT.

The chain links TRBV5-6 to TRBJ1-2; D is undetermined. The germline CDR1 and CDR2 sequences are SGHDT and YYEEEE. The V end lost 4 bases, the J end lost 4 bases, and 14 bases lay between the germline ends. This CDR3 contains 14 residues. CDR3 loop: CASSPELAVYGYTF. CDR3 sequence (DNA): TGTGCCAGCAGCCCAGAGTTGGCGGTCTATGGCTACACCTTC.

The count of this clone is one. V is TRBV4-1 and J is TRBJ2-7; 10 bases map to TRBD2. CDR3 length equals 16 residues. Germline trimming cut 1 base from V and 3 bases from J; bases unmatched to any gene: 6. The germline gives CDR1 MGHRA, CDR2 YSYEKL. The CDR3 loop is CASSQVFRTSGYEQYF. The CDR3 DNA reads TGCGCCAGCAGCCAAGTTTTCAGGACTAGCGGCTACGAGCAGTACTTC.

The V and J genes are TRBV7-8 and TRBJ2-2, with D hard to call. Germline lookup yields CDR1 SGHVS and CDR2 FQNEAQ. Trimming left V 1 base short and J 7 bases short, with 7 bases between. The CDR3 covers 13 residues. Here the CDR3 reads CASSLVVGGELFF. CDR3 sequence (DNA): TGTGCCAGCAGCTTAGTAGTTGGCGGGGAGCTGTTTTTT.

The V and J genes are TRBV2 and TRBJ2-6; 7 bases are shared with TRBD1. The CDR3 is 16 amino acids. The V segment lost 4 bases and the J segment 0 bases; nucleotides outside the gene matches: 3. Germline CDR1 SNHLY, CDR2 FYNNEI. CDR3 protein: CASSGDRVSGANVLTF. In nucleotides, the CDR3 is TGTGCCAGCAGTGGAGACAGGGTCTCTGGGGCCAACGTCCTGACTTTC.

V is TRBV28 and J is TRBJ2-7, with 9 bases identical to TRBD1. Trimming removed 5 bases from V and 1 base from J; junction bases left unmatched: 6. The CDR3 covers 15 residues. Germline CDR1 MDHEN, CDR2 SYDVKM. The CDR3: CASSPLDRGSYEQYF. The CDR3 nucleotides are TGTGCCAGCAGTCCCCTCGACAGGGGGTCCTACGAGCAGTACTTC.

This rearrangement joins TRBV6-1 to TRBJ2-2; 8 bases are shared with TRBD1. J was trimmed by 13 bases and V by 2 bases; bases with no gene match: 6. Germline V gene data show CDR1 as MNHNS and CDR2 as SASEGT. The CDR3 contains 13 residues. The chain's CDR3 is CASSETIDRGLFF. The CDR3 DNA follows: TGTGCCAGCAGTGAAACAATAGACAGGGGGCTGTTTTTT.

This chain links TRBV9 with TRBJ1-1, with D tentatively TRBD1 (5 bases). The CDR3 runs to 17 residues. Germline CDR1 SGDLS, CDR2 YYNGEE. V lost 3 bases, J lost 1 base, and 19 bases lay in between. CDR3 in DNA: TGTGCCAGCAGCGGAAGACAGACCGGACAACCGAACACTGAAGCTTTCTTT. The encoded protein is CASSGRQTGQPNTEAFF.

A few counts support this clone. Written as DNA, the CDR3 is TGCGCCAGCAGTGAGTCAATTAGCCGGACAGGGACAAACAATGAGCAGTTCTTC. Translating gives CASSESISRTGTNNEQFF. The chain links TRBV10-2 to TRBJ2-1; 8 bases map to TRBD1. CDR1 is WSHSY and CDR2 is SAAADI in the germline V gene. V lost 0 bases and J lost 5; bases outside the gene matches: 12. This CDR3 is 18 amino acids long.

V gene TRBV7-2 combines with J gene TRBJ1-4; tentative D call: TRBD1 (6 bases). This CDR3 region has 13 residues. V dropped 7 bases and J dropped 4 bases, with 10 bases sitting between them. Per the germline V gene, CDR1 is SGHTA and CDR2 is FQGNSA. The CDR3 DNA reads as TGTGCCAGCAAGACAGGAGTTAATGAAAAACTGTTTTTT. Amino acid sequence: CASKTGVNEKLFF.

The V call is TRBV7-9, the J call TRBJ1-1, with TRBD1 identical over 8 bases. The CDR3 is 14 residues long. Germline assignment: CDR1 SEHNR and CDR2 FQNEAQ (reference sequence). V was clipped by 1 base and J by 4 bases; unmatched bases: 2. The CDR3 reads CASSLVQGGTEAFF. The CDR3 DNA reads TGTGCCAGCAGCTTAGTACAGGGGGGCACTGAAGCTTTCTTT. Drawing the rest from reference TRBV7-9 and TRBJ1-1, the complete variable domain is DTGVSQNPRHKITKRGQNVTFRCDPISEHNRLYWYRQTLGQGPEFLTYFQNEAQLEKSRLLSDRFSAERPKGSFSTLEIQRTEQGDSAMYLCASSLVQGGTEAFFGQGTRLTVV.

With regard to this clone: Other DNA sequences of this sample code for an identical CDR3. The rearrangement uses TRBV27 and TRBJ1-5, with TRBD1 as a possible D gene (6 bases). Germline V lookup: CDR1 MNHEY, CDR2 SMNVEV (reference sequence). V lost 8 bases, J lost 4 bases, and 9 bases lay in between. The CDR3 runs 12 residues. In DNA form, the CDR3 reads TGTGCCAGCTCTACAGGGAATCAGCCCCAGCATTTT. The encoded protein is CASSTGNQPQHF.

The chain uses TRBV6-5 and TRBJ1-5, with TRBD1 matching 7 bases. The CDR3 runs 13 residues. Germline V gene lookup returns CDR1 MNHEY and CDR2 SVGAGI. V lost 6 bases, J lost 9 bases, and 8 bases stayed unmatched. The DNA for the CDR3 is TGTGCCAGCAGACAGGGGTCATTGAGGCCCCAGCATTTT. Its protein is CASRQGSLRPQHF.

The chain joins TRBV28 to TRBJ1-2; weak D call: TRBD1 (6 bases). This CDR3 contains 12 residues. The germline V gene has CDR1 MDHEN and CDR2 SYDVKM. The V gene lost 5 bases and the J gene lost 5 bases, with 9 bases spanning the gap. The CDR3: CASSTTGYGYTF. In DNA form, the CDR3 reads TGTGCCAGCAGTACTACAGGGTATGGCTACACCTTC.

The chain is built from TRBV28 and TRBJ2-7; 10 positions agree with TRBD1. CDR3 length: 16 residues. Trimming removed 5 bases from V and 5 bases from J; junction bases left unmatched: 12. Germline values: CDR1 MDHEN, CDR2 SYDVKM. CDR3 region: CASSLRAGTGANEQYF. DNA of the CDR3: TGTGCCAGCAGTCTTAGGGCCGGGACAGGGGCTAACGAGCAGTACTTC.

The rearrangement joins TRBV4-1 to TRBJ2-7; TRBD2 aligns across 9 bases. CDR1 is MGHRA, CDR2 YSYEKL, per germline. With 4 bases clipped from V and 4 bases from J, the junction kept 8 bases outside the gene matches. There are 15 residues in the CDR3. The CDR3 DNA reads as TGCGCCAGCAGCCTTACGACTAGCGGTTATTACGAGCAGTACTTC. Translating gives CASSLTTSGYYEQYF.

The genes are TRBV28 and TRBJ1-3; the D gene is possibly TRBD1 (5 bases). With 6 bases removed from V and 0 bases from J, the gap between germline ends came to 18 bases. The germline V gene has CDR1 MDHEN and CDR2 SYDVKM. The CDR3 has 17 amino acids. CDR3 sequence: CASSRLTARFSGNTIYF. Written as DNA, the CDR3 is TGTGCCAGCAGCCGTCTGACAGCCCGATTCTCTGGAAACACCATATATTTT.

This CDR3 reads CASAGQSTDTQYF. For the CDR3, the DNA is TGCGCCAGCGCTGGACAGTCGACAGATACGCAGTATTTT. The rearrangement links TRBV5-1 to TRBJ2-3, with D possibly TRBD1 on 6 matching bases. Per germline, CDR1 SGHRS and CDR2 YFSETQ. V was clipped by 7 bases and J by 3 bases, with 12 bases between them. The CDR3 spans 13 residues.

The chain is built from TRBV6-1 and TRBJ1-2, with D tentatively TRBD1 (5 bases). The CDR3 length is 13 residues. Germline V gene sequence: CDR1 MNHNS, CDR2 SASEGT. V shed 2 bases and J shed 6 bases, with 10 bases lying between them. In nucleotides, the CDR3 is TGTGCCAGCAGTGAATTAAGGGGTCATGGCTACACCTTC. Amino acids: CASSELRGHGYTF.

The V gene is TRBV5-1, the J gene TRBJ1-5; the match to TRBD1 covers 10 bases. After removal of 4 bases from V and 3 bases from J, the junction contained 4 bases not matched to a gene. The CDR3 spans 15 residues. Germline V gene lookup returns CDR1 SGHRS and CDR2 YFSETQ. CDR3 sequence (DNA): TGCGCCAGCAGCACCGGGACAGGGGCCAATCAGCCCCAGCATTTT. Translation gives CASSTGTGANQPQHF. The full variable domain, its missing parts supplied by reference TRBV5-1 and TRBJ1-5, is KAGVTQTPRYLIKTRGQQVTLSCSPISGHRSVSWYQQTPGQGLQFLFEYFSETQRNKGNFPGRFSGRQFSNSRSEMNVSTLELGDSALYLCASSTGTGANQPQHFGDGTRLSIL.

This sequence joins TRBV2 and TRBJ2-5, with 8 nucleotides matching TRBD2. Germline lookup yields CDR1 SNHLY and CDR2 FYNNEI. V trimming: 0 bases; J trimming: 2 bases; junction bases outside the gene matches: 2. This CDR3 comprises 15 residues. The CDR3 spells CASSEAGGGQETQYF. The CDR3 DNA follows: TGTGCCAGCAGTGAAGCGGGCGGGGGGCAAGAGACCCAGTACTTC.

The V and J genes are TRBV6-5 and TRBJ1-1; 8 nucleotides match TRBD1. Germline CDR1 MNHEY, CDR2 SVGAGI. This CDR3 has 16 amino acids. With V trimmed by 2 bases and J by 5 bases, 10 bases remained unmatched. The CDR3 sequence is CASSYGPGQGLTEAFF. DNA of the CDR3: TGTGCCAGCAGTTACGGACCCGGACAGGGTCTGACTGAAGCTTTCTTT.